Each of the 23 T cell receptor beta chains below was sequenced from the same sample in a study of blood T cells in healthy people across ages. A sample-barcoded 5' primer and a J-beta primer mix were used in a second PCR of roughly 6 to 11 cycles. TCRdb recomputed calls from the 5' RACE reads with MiXCR, one row per CDR3 protein. This sample yields 1.5 million to 1.9 million distinct CDR3 sequences, of which roughly two fifths are seen a single time; 4% belongs to the top ten. What was sequenced was blood. These receptors were taken from a woman aged 18-29 years in good health.

Remarks on this clonotype: At one of its ends the junction is not consistent with the germline gene, which may arise from a read error. The chain uses TRBV10-2 and TRBJ2-5; a possible D gene is TRBD2 (6 bases). Germline CDR1 WSHSY, CDR2 SAAADI. This CDR3 spans 17 amino acids. The CDR3 spells CASSGGGLGGIQENQYF. The CDR3 nucleotides read TGCGCCAGCAGTGGTGGTGGTCTGGGGGGAATCCAAGAGAACCAGTACTTC.

In its sample, this clonotype was seen a few times. V is TRBV9 and J is TRBJ2-1; D ambiguous. Trimming took 2 bases from V and 7 from J, leaving 22 bases between them. The CDR3 is 17 amino acids. Germline V lookup: CDR1 SGDLS, CDR2 YYNGEE. CDR3 protein: CASSVHFQIQNFNEQFF. The CDR3 nucleotides are TGTGCCAGCAGCGTCCATTTTCAAATACAGAATTTTAATGAGCAGTTCTTC.

About this clonotype itself: A much larger clonotype is one base distant, so this may be a read error. The rearrangement joins TRBV9 to TRBJ2-5; 8 bases match TRBD1. Trimming at V came to 3 bases and at J to 5 bases, leaving 3 bases not matched to a gene. CDR1 and CDR2 from the germline V gene are SGDLS and YYNGEE. This CDR3 has 13 amino acids. DNA for the CDR3: TGTGCCAGCAGCGGAGACAGGGGTGAGACCCAGTACTTC. Protein sequence: CASSGDRGETQYF.

V is TRBV5-5 and J is TRBJ1-4, with 9 bases identical to TRBD1. The V gene end was trimmed by 3 bases and the J gene end by 4 bases; junction bases not matched to a gene: 1. The CDR3 loop spans 14 amino acids. Per germline, CDR1 SGHKS and CDR2 YYEKEE (reference sequence). In DNA form, the CDR3 reads TGTGCCAGCAGCTGGACAGGGGATAATGAAAAACTGTTTTTT. This gives the protein CASSWTGDNEKLFF. The full variable domain, with the rest looked up from reference TRBV5-5 and TRBJ1-4, is DAGVTQSPTHLIKTRGQQVTLRCSPISGHKSVSWYQQVLGQGPQFIFQYYEKEERGRGNFPDRFSARQFPNYSSELNVNALLLGDSALYLCASSWTGDNEKLFFGSGTQLSVL.

The chain links TRBV14 to TRBJ2-4, with D maybe TRBD1 (6 bases). The DNA matches TRBJ2-7 better at its end, which makes the J call doubtful. Germline V gives CDR1 SGHDN, CDR2 FVKESK. CDR3 size: 17 residues. The CDR3 sequence is CASSQLQGTPSAYEQYF. In DNA, the CDR3 is TGTGCCAGCAGCCAACTCCAGGGGACGCCATCCGCCTACGAGCAGTACTTC.

The V and J genes are TRBV7-9 and TRBJ2-3, with a possible D match to TRBD1 (6 bases). V lost 2 bases and J lost 3, with 12 bases in between. The CDR3 length is 15 residues. CDR1 and CDR2 from the germline V gene are SEHNR and FQNEAQ (reference sequence). The CDR3 DNA follows: TGTGCCAGCAGCTTAATAAAGGACAGAACAGATACGCAGTATTTT. Encoded protein: CASSLIKDRTDTQYF.

The chain employs TRBV5-1 and TRBJ2-3; D call uncertain. The CDR3 spans 16 residues. Trimming shortened V by 0 bases and J by 4 bases, and 15 bases separated the two germline ends. Germline CDR1 reads SGHRS; CDR2 reads YFSETQ. The CDR3 sequence: CASSLDSRKGADTQYF. Here the CDR3 DNA reads TGCGCCAGCAGCTTGGACTCCAGGAAGGGTGCAGATACGCAGTATTTT.

The rearrangement uses TRBV28 and TRBJ2-3; TRBD1 matches at 11 bases. Per the germline V gene, CDR1 is MDHEN and CDR2 is SYDVKM. V lost 3 bases, J lost 5 bases, and 7 bases stayed unmatched. The CDR3 has 16 amino acids. The CDR3 DNA follows: TGTGCCAGCAGTTTCTTCGGACAGGGGGCGCGAGATACGCAGTATTTT. Amino acids: CASSFFGQGARDTQYF.

The chain uses TRBV2 and TRBJ2-3; 7 nucleotides line up with TRBD2. Germline values: CDR1 SNHLY, CDR2 FYNNEI. Losses at the gene ends were 8 bases for V and 2 bases for J; bases not matched to a gene: 22. The CDR3 contains 19 residues. The chain's CDR3 is CASGLLGTSDNPSTDTQYF. The CDR3 region has the DNA TGTGCCAGCGGCCTCCTGGGTACTAGCGACAACCCCTCCACAGATACGCAGTATTTT.

This chain links TRBV27 with TRBJ2-1; 9 positions match TRBD2. Trimming took 7 bases from V and 6 from J; bases not matched to a gene: 13. This CDR3 is 16 amino acids long. From germline, CDR1 is MNHEY and CDR2 SMNVEV (reference sequence). The CDR3 coding sequence is TGTGCCAGCATCCCGTGGGCCAGGACTAGCGCCAATGAGCAGTTCTTC. Translating gives CASIPWARTSANEQFF.

This chain joins TRBV12-5 and TRBJ1-2, with TRBD1 matching 9 bases. Germline assignment: CDR1 LGHNT and CDR2 FRNRAP. The CDR3 has 14 amino acids. V lost 5 bases, J lost 8 bases, and 9 bases stayed unmatched. The CDR3: CASGPGQGPWGYTF. The CDR3 DNA reads TGTGCTAGTGGTCCTGGACAGGGGCCCTGGGGCTACACCTTC. The whole variable domain, filled in from reference TRBV12-5 and TRBJ1-2, reads DARVTQTPRHKVTEMGQEVTMRCQPILGHNTVFWYRQTMMQGLELLAYFRNRAPLDDSGMPKDRFSAEMPDATLATLKIQPSEPRDSAVYFCASGPGQGPWGYTFGSGTRLTVV.

The genes are TRBV25-1 and TRBJ1-1; possible D gene TRBD1, 5 bases. The CDR3 sequence is 14 residues long. Trimming took 3 bases from V and 9 from J, leaving 17 bases between them. Per germline, CDR1 MGHDK and CDR2 SYGVNS. In DNA, the CDR3 is TGTGCCAGCAGTGACCTGGCAGGGTTTGGAAAAGCTTTCTTT. This sequence encodes CASSDLAGFGKAFF.

The table lists this clonotype with a few counts. The chain has TRBV29-1 and TRBJ2-4; maybe TRBD1 (7 bases). V was clipped by 1 base and J by 3 bases, with 10 bases between them. The germline CDR1 and CDR2 sequences are SQVTM and ANQGSEA. The length of the CDR3 is 14 residues. As DNA, the CDR3 is TGCAGCGTTGAAGGGCGGGACAGCAAAAACATTCAGTACTTC. Translation: CSVEGRDSKNIQYF.

The chain joins TRBV7-2 to TRBJ1-5; D unclear. The CDR3 runs 14 residues. CDR1 is SGHTA, CDR2 FQGNSA, per germline. Trimming stripped 3 bases from V and 4 bases from J, with 10 bases between. In DNA form, the CDR3 reads TGTGCCAGCAGCTTTTACGGTCCTAATCAGCCCCAGCATTTT. This translates into CASSFYGPNQPQHF.

This clonotype has more than one count but fewer than ten. The V call is TRBV12-3 or TRBV12-4, the J call TRBJ1-1, with TRBD1 as a possible D gene (5 bases). The CDR3 covers 14 residues. Trimming removed 6 bases at V and 1 base at J, with 12 bases between. This CDR3 is CASSPPTANTEAFF. DNA for the CDR3: TGTGCCAGCAGCCCCCCGACAGCGAACACTGAAGCTTTCTTT.

The V and J genes are TRBV20-1 and TRBJ2-1; D is ambiguous. CDR1 DFQATT and CDR2 SNEGSKA come from the germline V gene (reference sequence). Trimming took off 3 bases at V and 12 bases at J, with 15 bases between the two ends. The CDR3 has 12 amino acids. The CDR3 is CSASTNSWWQFF. In DNA form, the CDR3 reads TGCAGTGCTAGTACAAATTCTTGGTGGCAGTTCTTC.

J is TRBJ2-3 and V is TRBV4-3; 8 nucleotides align to TRBD1. The J segment lost 2 bases and the V segment lost 6 bases, leaving 4 bases of the junction unmatched. The CDR3 totals 14 residues. Germline lookup yields CDR1 LGHNA and CDR2 YSLEER. CDR3 region: CASRNRGYTDTQYF. In DNA, the CDR3 is TGCGCCAGCAGGAACAGGGGGTACACAGATACGCAGTATTTT.

This clonotype was recorded only once. The rearrangement links TRBV4-2 to TRBJ1-1, with a tentative D call TRBD1 (6 bases). The CDR3 has 15 residues. CDR1 is LGHNA, CDR2 YNFKEQ, per germline. The germline V and J ends were trimmed by 1 base and 4 bases, with 13 bases remaining between them. CDR3 in DNA: TGTGCCAGCAGCCAAGCGGGGGGCGGAGGCACTGAAGCTTTCTTT. As protein: CASSQAGGGGTEAFF.

This clonotype was seen a handful of times. The chain carries TRBV4-3 and TRBJ2-7; no definite D call. The J call may be mistaken, given a closer DNA end match to TRBJ2-5. This CDR3 region has 15 residues. Germline V gene sequence: CDR1 LGHNA, CDR2 YSLEER. CDR3 DNA sequence: TGCGCCAGCAGCCAAGCGCAGCATCGGGAAGAGACCCAGTACTTC. Translation gives CASSQAQHREETQYF.

This clonotype was observed a handful of times. J is TRBJ1-2 and V is TRBV12-3 or TRBV12-4, with unresolved D. CDR3 length: 14 residues. Trimming cost V 5 bases and J 0 bases, with 10 bases left between them. CDR3 loop: CASSAGSPNYGYTF. CDR3 DNA: TGTGCCAGCAGTGCCGGCAGTCCTAACTATGGCTACACCTTC.

The chain employs TRBV6-2 or TRBV6-3 and TRBJ1-2; D might be TRBD1 (5 bases). CDR1 MNHEY and CDR2 SVGEGT come from the germline V gene. Trimming stripped 0 bases from V and 7 bases from J, with 24 bases between. This CDR3 contains 18 residues. Here the CDR3 DNA reads TGTGCCAGCAGTTACTCGGCTGGGGGAGAAAGTCTTGTAGGTGGCTACACCTTC. Encoded protein: CASSYSAGGESLVGGYTF.

V usage is TRBV6-5 and J usage is TRBJ2-5; D may be TRBD1 (6 bases). The CDR3 consists of 15 residues. Between the trimmed V and J ends, which lost 4 bases and 11 bases, there was a span of 23 bases. Per germline, CDR1 MNHEY and CDR2 SVGAGI. The CDR3 loop reads CASSSQGFIYNEQYF. For the CDR3, the DNA is TGTGCCAGCAGTTCACAGGGTTTTATTTACAATGAGCAGTACTTC.

Only a few counts were recorded for this clonotype. CDR3 residues: CASSFPSGGAADEQYF. CDR3 bases: TGTGCCAGCAGCTTTCCAAGCGGGGGGGCAGCAGATGAGCAGTACTTC. This chain uses TRBV11-2 with TRBJ2-5; 10 bases match TRBD2. J was trimmed by 11 bases and V by 3 bases; bases with no gene match: 15. This CDR3 region has 16 residues. Germline values: CDR1 SGHAT, CDR2 FQNNGV.